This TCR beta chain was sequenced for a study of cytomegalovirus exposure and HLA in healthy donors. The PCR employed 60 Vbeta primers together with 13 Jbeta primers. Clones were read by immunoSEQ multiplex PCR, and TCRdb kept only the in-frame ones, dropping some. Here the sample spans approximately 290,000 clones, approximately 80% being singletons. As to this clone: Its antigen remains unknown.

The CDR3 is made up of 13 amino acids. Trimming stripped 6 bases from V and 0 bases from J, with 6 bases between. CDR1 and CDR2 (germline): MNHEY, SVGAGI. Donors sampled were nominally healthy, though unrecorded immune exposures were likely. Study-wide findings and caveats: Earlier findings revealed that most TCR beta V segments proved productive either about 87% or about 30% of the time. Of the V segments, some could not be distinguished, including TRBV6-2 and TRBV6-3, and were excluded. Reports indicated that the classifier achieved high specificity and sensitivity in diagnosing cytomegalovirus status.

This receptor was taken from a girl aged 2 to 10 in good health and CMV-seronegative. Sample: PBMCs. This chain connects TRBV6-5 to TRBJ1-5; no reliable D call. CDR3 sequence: CASSTNSNQPQHF. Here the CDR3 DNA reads TGTGCCAGCAGCACTAATAGCAATCAGCCCCAGCATTTT.